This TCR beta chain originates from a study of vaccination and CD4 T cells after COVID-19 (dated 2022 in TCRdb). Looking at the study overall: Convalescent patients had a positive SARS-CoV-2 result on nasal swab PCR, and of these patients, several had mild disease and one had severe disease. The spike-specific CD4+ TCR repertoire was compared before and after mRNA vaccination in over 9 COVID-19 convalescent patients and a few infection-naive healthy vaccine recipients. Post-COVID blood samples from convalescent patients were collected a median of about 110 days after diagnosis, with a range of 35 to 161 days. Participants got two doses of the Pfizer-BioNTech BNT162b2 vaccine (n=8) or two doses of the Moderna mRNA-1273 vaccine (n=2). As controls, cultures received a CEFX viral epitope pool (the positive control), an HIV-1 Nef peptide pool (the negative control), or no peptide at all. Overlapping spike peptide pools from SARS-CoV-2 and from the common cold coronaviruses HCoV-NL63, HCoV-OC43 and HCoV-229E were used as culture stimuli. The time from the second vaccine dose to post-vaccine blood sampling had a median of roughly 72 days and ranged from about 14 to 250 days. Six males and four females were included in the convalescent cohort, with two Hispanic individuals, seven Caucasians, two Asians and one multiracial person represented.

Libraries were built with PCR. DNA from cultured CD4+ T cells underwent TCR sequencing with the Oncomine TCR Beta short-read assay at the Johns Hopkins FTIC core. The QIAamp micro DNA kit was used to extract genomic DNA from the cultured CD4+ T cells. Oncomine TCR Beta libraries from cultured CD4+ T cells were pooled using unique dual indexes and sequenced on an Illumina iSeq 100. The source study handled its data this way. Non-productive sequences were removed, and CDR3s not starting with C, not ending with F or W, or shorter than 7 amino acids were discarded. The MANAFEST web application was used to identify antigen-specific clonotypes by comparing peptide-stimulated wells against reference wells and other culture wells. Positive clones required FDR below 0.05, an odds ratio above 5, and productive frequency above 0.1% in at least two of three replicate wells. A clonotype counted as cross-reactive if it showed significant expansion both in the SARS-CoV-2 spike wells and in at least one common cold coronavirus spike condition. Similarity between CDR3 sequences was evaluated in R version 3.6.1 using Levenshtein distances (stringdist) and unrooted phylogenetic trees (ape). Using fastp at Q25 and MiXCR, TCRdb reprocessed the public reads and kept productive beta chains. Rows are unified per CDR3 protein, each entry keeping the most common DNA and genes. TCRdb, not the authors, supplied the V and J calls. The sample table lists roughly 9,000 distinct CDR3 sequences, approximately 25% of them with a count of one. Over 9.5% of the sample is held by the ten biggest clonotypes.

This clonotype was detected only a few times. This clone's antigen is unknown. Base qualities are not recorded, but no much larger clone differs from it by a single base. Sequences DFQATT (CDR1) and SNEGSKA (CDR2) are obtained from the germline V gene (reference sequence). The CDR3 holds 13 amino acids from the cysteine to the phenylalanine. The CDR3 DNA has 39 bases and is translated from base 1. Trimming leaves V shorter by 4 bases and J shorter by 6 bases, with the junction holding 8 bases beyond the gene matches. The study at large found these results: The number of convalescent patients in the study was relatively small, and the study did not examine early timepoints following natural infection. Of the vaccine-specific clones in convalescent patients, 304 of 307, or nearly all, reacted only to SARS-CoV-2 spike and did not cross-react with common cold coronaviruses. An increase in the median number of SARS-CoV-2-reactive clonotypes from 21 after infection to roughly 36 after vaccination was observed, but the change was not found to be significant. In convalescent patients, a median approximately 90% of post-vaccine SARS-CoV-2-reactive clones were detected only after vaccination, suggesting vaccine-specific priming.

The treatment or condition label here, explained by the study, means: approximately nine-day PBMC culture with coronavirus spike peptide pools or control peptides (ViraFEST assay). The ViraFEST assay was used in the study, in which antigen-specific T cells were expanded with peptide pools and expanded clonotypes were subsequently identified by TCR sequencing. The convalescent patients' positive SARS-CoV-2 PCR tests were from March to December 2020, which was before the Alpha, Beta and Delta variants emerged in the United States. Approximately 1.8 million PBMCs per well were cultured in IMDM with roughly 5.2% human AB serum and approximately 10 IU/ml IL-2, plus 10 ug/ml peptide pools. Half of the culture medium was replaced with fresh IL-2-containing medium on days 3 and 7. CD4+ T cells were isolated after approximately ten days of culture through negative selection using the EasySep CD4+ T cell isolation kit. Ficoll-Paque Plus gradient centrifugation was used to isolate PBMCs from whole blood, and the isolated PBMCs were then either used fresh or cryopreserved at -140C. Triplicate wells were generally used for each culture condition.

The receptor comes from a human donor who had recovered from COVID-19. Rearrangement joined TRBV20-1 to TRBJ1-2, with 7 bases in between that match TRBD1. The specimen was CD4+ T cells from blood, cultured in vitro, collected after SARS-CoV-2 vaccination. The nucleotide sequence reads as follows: TGCAGTGCTAAGGGACAGCTGGTGAATGGCTACACCTTC. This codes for CSAKGQLVNGYTF.